In its sample, the clone carrying this TCR beta chain was seen many times. The antigen is unknown. The sample is drawn from a study of CD8+CD57+ T cells in acquired aplastic anemia. Study at large: The sorted CD4+ and CD8+ cells yielded an average roughly 3 ug of DNA. Healthy donor sequencing depth: roughly 10 million CD4+, some 12 million CD8+ reads.

According to the study, genomic DNA was the template for TCR beta VDJ and CDR3 profiling. TCRdb called the reads again in MiXCR, with one record for every CDR3 protein. The data show hundreds of thousands of distinct CDR3 sequences, approximately 70% seen once. Findings and limits, study-wide: Patients and controls turned out to have around 29 CD8+ CDR3 sequences in common. CD8+ Simpson's diversity showed no significant patient-control difference.

The sequenced material came from sorted CD4+, CD8+, or CD8+CD57+ T cells (not recorded which) from PBMCs. The receptor's source is a human donor in good health, serving as a control.

The CDR3, as DNA: TGTGCCAGCAGCTTTTCGGGGGATTCACCCCTCCACTTT. This codes for CASSFSGDSPLHF. The chain joins TRBV7-6 to TRBJ1-6; weak D call: TRBD1 (5 bases). This CDR3 is built from 13 residues. Trimming removed 3 bases from V and 8 bases from J, with 8 bases in between. Germline V lookup: CDR1 SGHVS, CDR2 FNYEAQ.